This T cell receptor beta chain comes out of a study of PD-1 blockade in classical Hodgkin lymphoma. Study-level results: Excluded were patients who started nivolumab under 1 year after ASCT, a group that had lower diversity. Patients with a complete response exhibited baseline diversity comparable to newly diagnosed patients.

TCRdb's table, derived via immunoSEQ multiplex PCR, lists solely in-frame clones and lacks some. The repertoire includes about 46,000 clones, under 80% of them detected once, and 12% sits in the top ten. About this clone: Antigen: not known.

V was trimmed by 8 bases and J by 6 bases, leaving 19 bases between them. The CDR3 has 15 residues. Germline CDR1 reads SEHNR; CDR2 reads FQNEAQ (reference sequence). Regarding time point: cycle 4 day 1 (C4D1), after six to seven weeks of nivolumab. Every single patient, without exception, relapsed after autologous stem cell transplantation, and brentuximab vedotin exposure varied. The clonotype was recovered from a human donor with classical Hodgkin lymphoma. The sample consisted of peripheral blood mononuclear cells (PBMCs), taken before the fourth cycle of nivolumab. The chain joins TRBV7-9 to TRBJ2-2; D could derive from TRBD1 or TRBD2 (5 bases each). CDR3 nucleotides: TGTGCCAGCGAGGGCGGCTCGAAGGGGTCCGGGGAGCTGTTTTTT. Amino acids: CASEGGSKGSGELFF.